Listed here are 25 T cell receptor beta chains from one sample, sequenced in a study of control samples from healthy donors and cancer patients. Using immunoSEQ multiplex PCR, the repertoire was profiled, and TCRdb retains in-frame clones only, with some absent. The profile shows about 140,000 clones, more than 90% of them singletons. Sequenced input: blood. These TCRs come from a man younger than 45 in good health.

The chain is built from TRBV9 and TRBJ2-1; no reliable D call. The CDR3 is made up of 17 amino acids. CDR1 and CDR2 (germline): SGDLS, YYNGEE. Trimming removed 0 bases at V and 2 bases at J, with 15 bases between. CDR3: CASSVAPLAATYNEQFF. In DNA form, the CDR3 reads TGTGCCAGCAGCGTAGCCCCCTTGGCGGCCACCTACAATGAGCAGTTCTTC. The full variable domain, its missing parts supplied by reference TRBV9 and TRBJ2-1, is DSGVTQTPKHLITATGQRVTLRCSPRSGDLSVYWYQQSLDQGLQFLIQYYNGEERAKGNILERFSAQQFPDLHSELNLSSLELGDSALYFCASSVAPLAATYNEQFFGPGTRLTVL.

This clone was detected only once. The chain recombines TRBV30 with TRBJ1-3; D might be TRBD1 (6 bases). The CDR3 has 14 amino acids. The V and J ends lost 5 bases and 0 bases respectively, with 11 bases between them. Germline V gene sequence: CDR1 GTSNPN, CDR2 SVGIG (reference sequence). CDR3 DNA: TGTGCCTGGGGGGGCGGCAACTCTGGAAACACCATATATTTT. Translating it yields CAWGGGNSGNTIYF.

The V and J genes are TRBV20-1 and TRBJ1-2; 7 bases are shared with TRBD1. V lost 3 bases to trimming and J lost 2 bases; unmatched junction nucleotides: 3. The germline V gene encodes CDR1 DFQATT and CDR2 SNEGSKA (reference sequence). This CDR3 comprises 13 residues. CDR3 amino acids: CSASGGGNYGYTF. CDR3 coding DNA: TGCAGTGCTAGTGGAGGGGGCAACTATGGCTACACCTTC.

The gene calls are TRBV11-3 and TRBJ2-1; 9 bases are a match to TRBD2. The V gene end was trimmed by 7 bases and the J gene end by 9 bases; junction bases not matched to a gene: 13. The CDR3 runs 15 residues. Germline V gene sequence: CDR1 SGHNT, CDR2 YENEEA. CDR3 DNA sequence: TGTGCCAGCACCGACTTAGCGGGAGCTTTGGGTGAGCAGTTCTTC. Encoded protein: CASTDLAGALGEQFF.

The rearrangement uses TRBV6-5 and TRBJ2-3, with a tentative D call TRBD1 (5 bases). Germline CDR1 MNHEY, CDR2 SVGAGI. V lost 5 bases and J lost 0, with 12 bases in between. The CDR3 loop spans 15 amino acids. The CDR3 DNA reads TGTGCCAGCAGTCAGACAGAGACTAGCACAGATACGCAGTATTTT. This encodes CASSQTETSTDTQYF.

The V call is TRBV19, the J call TRBJ1-4, with TRBD1 matching over 9 bases. V was pared by 9 bases and J by 6 bases, with 5 bases of the junction left unmatched. Germline V gene data show CDR1 as LNHDA and CDR2 as SQIVND (reference sequence). The CDR3 extends over 13 amino acids. The CDR3: CASSGTGYEKLFF. The CDR3 region has the DNA TGTGCCAGCTCCGGGACAGGGTATGAAAAACTGTTTTTT.

A single count supports this clone. The chain combines TRBV13 with TRBJ2-7, with D tentatively TRBD1 or TRBD2 (5 bases each). Trimming removed 1 base at V and 3 bases at J, with 16 bases between. Germline V lookup: CDR1 PRHDT, CDR2 FYEKMQ (reference sequence). The CDR3 runs 16 residues. The CDR3 region is CASSLEGQGEDYEQYF. The CDR3 nucleotides are TGTGCCAGCAGCTTAGAGGGGCAGGGAGAAGACTACGAGCAGTACTTC.

This rearrangement joins TRBV28 to TRBJ1-1; tentatively, D is TRBD1 (6 bases). V shed 6 bases and J shed 5 bases, with 16 bases lying between them. Germline lookup yields CDR1 MDHEN and CDR2 SYDVKM. The CDR3 consists of 14 residues. This chain's CDR3 is CASRRTEKGTEAFF. The CDR3 DNA follows: TGTGCCAGCAGAAGGACAGAGAAAGGGACTGAAGCTTTCTTT.

The rearrangement links TRBV25-1 to TRBJ1-4, with 9 bases fitting TRBD1. In germline, CDR1 is MGHDK, CDR2 SYGVNS. After removal of 2 bases from V and 7 bases from J, the junction contained 8 bases not matched to a gene. CDR3 size: 16 residues. In DNA, the CDR3 is TGTGCCAGCAGTGAAAGGATCGGGACAGGGTCTGAAAAACTGTTTTTT. Protein sequence: CASSERIGTGSEKLFF.

The sample holds a few counts of this clone. The V gene is TRBV6-5, the J gene TRBJ2-3, with TRBD2 identical over 7 bases. The ends lost 2 bases at V and 4 bases at J; junction bases unmatched: 9. Looked up from germline, CDR1 is MNHEY and CDR2 is SVGAGI. This CDR3 is built from 16 residues. The CDR3 loop is CASSYTGGRGSDTQYF. The CDR3 DNA follows: TGTGCCAGCAGTTACACCGGCGGGAGAGGGTCAGATACGCAGTATTTT.

This sequence joins TRBV19 and TRBJ1-2; 10 bases agree with TRBD1. This CDR3 contains 14 residues. Germline V gene data show CDR1 as LNHDA and CDR2 as SQIVND (reference sequence). J was trimmed by 3 bases and V by 3 bases; bases with no gene match: 1. The CDR3, as DNA: TGTGCCAGTAGTATTGGGACAGGGGACTATGGCTACACCTTC. Protein product: CASSIGTGDYGYTF.

The rearrangement uses TRBV15 and TRBJ2-7, with 8 positions matching TRBD2. Germline trimming cut 0 bases from V and 6 bases from J; bases unmatched to any gene: 7. There are 15 residues in the CDR3. Germline CDR1 reads LNHNV; CDR2 reads YYDKDF (reference sequence). The DNA for the CDR3 is TGTGCCACCAGCAGAGAGGAGCTAGGGACTAGCGAGCAGTACTTC. Amino acids: CATSREELGTSEQYF.

Only a few counts were recorded for this clone. This chain joins TRBV11-3 and TRBJ2-1, with 7 positions matching TRBD2. This CDR3 is 13 amino acids long. V shed 5 bases, J shed 10 bases, and the junction held 8 bases outside the gene matches. CDR1 is SGHNT and CDR2 is YENEEA in the germline V gene. CDR3 sequence reads: CASSVGGAGEQFF. For the CDR3, the DNA is TGTGCCAGCAGCGTTGGGGGAGCGGGGGAGCAGTTCTTC.

This clone appeared a single time. The rearrangement joins TRBV5-6 to TRBJ2-1; 9 positions agree with TRBD2. V trimming: 7 bases; J trimming: 0 bases; junction bases outside the gene matches: 11. Germline V gene data show CDR1 as SGHDT and CDR2 as YYEEEE. The CDR3 is 17 residues long. Written as DNA, the CDR3 is TGTGCCAGCGCCAGCCGACGTAGCGGGAGCTCCTACAATGAGCAGTTCTTC. It specifies CASASRRSGSSYNEQFF.

This rearrangement joins TRBV6-2 or TRBV6-3 to TRBJ2-1; unclear D gene. Looked up from germline, CDR1 is MNHEY and CDR2 is SVGEGT. The CDR3 sequence is 14 residues long. Trimming took 2 bases from V and 4 from J, leaving 9 bases between them. The CDR3 here is CASSYLGSYNEQFF. CDR3 nucleotides: TGTGCCAGCAGTTACCTTGGGTCTTACAATGAGCAGTTCTTC.

The chain uses TRBV28 and TRBJ1-4; TRBD1 is a possible D gene (6 bases). CDR3 length equals 14 residues. Per the germline V gene, CDR1 is MDHEN and CDR2 is SYDVKM. Trimming took 10 bases from V and 4 from J, leaving 16 bases between them. CDR3 amino acids: CAIQKGGRNEKLFF. The CDR3 DNA follows: TGTGCCATACAAAAGGGGGGGCGTAATGAAAAACTGTTTTTT.

V and J are TRBV7-9 and TRBJ2-7, with 9 bases that match TRBD2. Germline V lookup: CDR1 SEHNR, CDR2 FQNEAQ (reference sequence). The CDR3 extends over 17 amino acids. V lost 4 bases, J lost 2 bases, and 12 bases stayed unmatched. The CDR3 reads CASSSSQLSGRPYEQYF. The DNA for the CDR3 is TGTGCCAGCAGCTCCAGCCAATTAAGCGGGAGGCCCTACGAGCAGTACTTC. The whole variable domain, remainder taken from reference TRBV7-9 and TRBJ2-7, is DTGVSQNPRHKITKRGQNVTFRCDPISEHNRLYWYRQTLGQGPEFLTYFQNEAQLEKSRLLSDRFSAERPKGSFSTLEIQRTEQGDSAMYLCASSSSQLSGRPYEQYFGPGTRLTVT.

This chain uses TRBV7-2 with TRBJ1-1, with D hard to call. The V end lost 5 bases, the J end lost 5 bases, and 15 bases lay between the germline ends. Germline lookup yields CDR1 SGHTA and CDR2 FQGNSA. The CDR3 runs to 14 residues. CDR3 sequence reads: CASSRERVGTEAFF. The CDR3 nucleotides are TGTGCCAGCAGCCGCGAGAGGGTGGGGACTGAAGCTTTCTTT. The full variable domain, completed using reference TRBV7-2 and TRBJ1-1, is GAGVSQSPSNKVTEKGKDVELRCDPISGHTALYWYRQSLGQGLEFLIYFQGNSAPDKSGLPSDRFSAERTGGSVSTLTIQRTQQEDSAVYLCASSRERVGTEAFFGQGTRLTVV.

This clone was picked up one time. The genes are TRBV28 and TRBJ1-1; TRBD1 might be the D (5 bases). Germline V CDR1 and CDR2: MDHEN, SYDVKM. Trimming shortened V by 6 bases and J by 4 bases, and 18 bases separated the two germline ends. This CDR3 has 15 residues. In nucleotides, the CDR3 is TGTGCCAGCAGCCCCCCCATAGGGGCCTTCACTGAAGCTTTCTTT. It codes for CASSPPIGAFTEAFF.

The chain joins TRBV27 to TRBJ2-7; perhaps D is TRBD1 or TRBD2 (6 bases each). In germline, CDR1 is MNHEY, CDR2 SMNVEV (reference sequence). The CDR3 spans 16 residues. V lost 6 bases and J 4 bases, leaving 22 bases between the germline ends. Here the CDR3 DNA reads TGTGCCAGCAGGGGGGCTAGCGCATACGCTTATTACGAGCAGTACTTC. Translated, it gives CASRGASAYAYYEQYF.

This clone occurred once. The V gene is TRBV27, the J gene TRBJ2-7; D may be TRBD1 (6 bases). CDR3 size: 16 residues. V was shortened by 6 bases and J by 6 bases, with 24 bases between the two germline ends. Germline V gene data show CDR1 as MNHEY and CDR2 as SMNVEV (reference sequence). CDR3 region: CASRYFWDTQGGEQYF. CDR3 sequence (DNA): TGTGCCAGCAGGTATTTTTGGGACACACAAGGGGGCGAGCAGTACTTC.

The chain has TRBV27 and TRBJ2-1; D gene unclear. Trimming left V 8 bases short and J 0 bases short, with 14 bases between. CDR3 size: 15 residues. Germline assignment: CDR1 MNHEY and CDR2 SMNVEV (reference sequence). The CDR3 DNA reads TGTGCCAGCTCGAGTGGGCAAAGCTCCTACAATGAGCAGTTCTTC. Translating it yields CASSSGQSSYNEQFF.

The V call is TRBV2, the J call TRBJ1-3; TRBD1 might be the D (5 bases). Trimming took off 9 bases at V and 0 bases at J, with 12 bases between the two ends. This CDR3 region has 14 residues. The V gene's germline CDR1 is SNHLY and CDR2 FYNNEI. The CDR3 loop is CARGAGSSGNTIYF. In DNA form, the CDR3 reads TGTGCCAGGGGAGCAGGGAGCTCTGGAAACACCATATATTTT.

The CDR3 nucleotides are TGTGCCAGTAGTATAGGGTTTTGGCAGGTCCTCCCCTATGGCTACACCTTC. Translating it yields CASSIGFWQVLPYGYTF. The V gene is TRBV19, the J gene TRBJ1-2; D is uncertain. V lost 1 base and J lost 4, with 19 bases in between. Germline lookup yields CDR1 LNHDA and CDR2 SQIVND (reference sequence). This CDR3 is built from 17 residues. The entire variable domain, with the rest obtained from reference TRBV19 and TRBJ1-2, is as follows: DGGITQSPKYLFRKEGQNVTLSCEQNLNHDAMYWYRQDPGQGLRLIYYSQIVNDFQKGDIAEGYSVSREKKESFPLTVTSAQKNPTAFYLCASSIGFWQVLPYGYTFGSGTRLTVV.

The chain has TRBV28 and TRBJ1-1; D is unresolved. Germline lookup yields CDR1 MDHEN and CDR2 SYDVKM. Trimming took off 2 bases at V and 0 bases at J, with 7 bases between the two ends. This CDR3 comprises 14 residues. CDR3 sequence reads: CASSLLVMNTEAFF. CDR3 sequence (DNA): TGTGCCAGCAGTTTACTTGTCATGAACACTGAAGCTTTCTTT.